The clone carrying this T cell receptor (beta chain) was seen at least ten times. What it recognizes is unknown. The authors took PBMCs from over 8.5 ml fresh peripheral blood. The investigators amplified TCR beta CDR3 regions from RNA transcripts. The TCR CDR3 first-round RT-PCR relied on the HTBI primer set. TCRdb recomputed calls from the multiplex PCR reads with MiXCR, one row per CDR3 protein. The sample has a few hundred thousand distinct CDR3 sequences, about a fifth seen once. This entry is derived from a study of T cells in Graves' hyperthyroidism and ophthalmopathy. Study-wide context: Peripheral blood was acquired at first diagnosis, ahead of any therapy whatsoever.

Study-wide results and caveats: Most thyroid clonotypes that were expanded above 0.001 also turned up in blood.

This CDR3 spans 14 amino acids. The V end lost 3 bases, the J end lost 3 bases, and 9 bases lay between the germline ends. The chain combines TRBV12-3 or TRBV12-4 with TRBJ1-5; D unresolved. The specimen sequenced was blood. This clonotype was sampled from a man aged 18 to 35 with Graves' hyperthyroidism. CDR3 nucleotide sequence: TGTGCCAGCAGTTTGTACAGAAACAATCAGCCCCAGCATTTT. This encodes CASSLYRNNQPQHF.